A single sample is the source of the 21 T cell receptor beta chains below, sequenced in a study of CD8+ T cells in alopecia areata. Treatment here: oral pan-JAK inhibitor, 5-10 mg twice daily. The authors extracted RNA and reverse transcribed it into cDNA as the sequencing template. Here immunoSEQ multiplex PCR was the method, and the copy in TCRdb shows in-frame clones only, minus some. This table holds about 250,000 clones, approximately 60% found once. The specimen was CD4+ T cells sorted from blood, collected around week 52, from a patient treated with tofacitinib. The receptors were gathered from a human donor with alopecia areata.

This clone has more than one count but fewer than ten. V and J are TRBV7-2 and TRBJ2-5, with 9 bases lining up with TRBD2. With V trimmed by 5 bases and J by 4 bases, 14 bases remained unmatched. From germline, CDR1 is SGHTA and CDR2 FQGNSA. CDR3 length equals 17 residues. The CDR3 region has the DNA TGTGCCAGCAGCCAAACTAGTGGCGGGGGGGCTTCAGAGACCCAGTACTTC. It translates to CASSQTSGGGASETQYF.

This clone was seen a single time. The chain employs TRBV29-1 and TRBJ2-5; unclear D gene. The V end lost 4 bases, the J end lost 3 bases, and 6 bases lay between the germline ends. CDR3 length equals 11 residues. Germline loops: CDR1 SQVTM, CDR2 ANQGSEA. The CDR3 here is CSVVPEETQYF. CDR3 coding DNA: TGCAGCGTTGTACCCGAAGAGACCCAGTACTTC.

V gene TRBV5-1 combines with J gene TRBJ1-5; D is uncertain. Trimming pared 1 base from V and 5 bases from J, leaving 10 bases between. The CDR3 is 14 amino acids. The V gene's germline CDR1 is SGHRS and CDR2 YFSETQ. The DNA of the CDR3 is TGCGCCAGCAGCTTGATTGCAGGCGATCAGCCCCAGCATTTT. Translation gives CASSLIAGDQPQHF. Based on the CDR3 plus reference TRBV5-1 and TRBJ1-5, the full variable domain is KAGVTQTPRYLIKTRGQQVTLSCSPISGHRSVSWYQQTPGQGLQFLFEYFSETQRNKGNFPGRFSGRQFSNSRSEMNVSTLELGDSALYLCASSLIAGDQPQHFGDGTRLSIL.

This sequence joins TRBV29-1 and TRBJ1-4; 7 nucleotides align to TRBD1. From germline, CDR1 is SQVTM and CDR2 ANQGSEA. This CDR3 region has 13 residues. In nucleotides, the CDR3 is TGCAGTTATCAGGGGGGGACTAATGAAAAACTGTTTTTT. It is translated as CSYQGGTNEKLFF.

V usage is TRBV30 and J usage is TRBJ2-7; D uncertain. Deletions cut 7 bases from V and 0 bases from J, with 10 bases between. The CDR3 totals 12 residues. In germline, CDR1 is GTSNPN, CDR2 SVGIG (reference sequence). In DNA form, the CDR3 reads TGTGCCTCCCTTGGAGACTCCTACGAGCAGTACTTC. This encodes CASLGDSYEQYF.

This clone was detected a few times. The rearrangement joins TRBV10-3 to TRBJ1-2, with D tentatively TRBD1 (6 bases). The germline CDR1 and CDR2 sequences are ENHRY and SYGVKD. The CDR3 contains 14 residues. V lost 6 bases to trimming and J lost 5 bases, with 16 bases between them. The CDR3, as DNA: TGTGCCATCAGCGGACGACAGGACGATTATGGCTACACCTTC. Its protein is CAISGRQDDYGYTF.

This chain joins TRBV10-3 and TRBJ2-5; no reliable D call. Germline lookup yields CDR1 ENHRY and CDR2 SYGVKD. The CDR3 contains 13 residues. V was cut by 4 bases and J by 5 bases, with 11 bases left in between. DNA for the CDR3: TGTGCCATCAGTGTGAACATGGCCGAGACCCAGTACTTC. Amino acid sequence: CAISVNMAETQYF.

The chain is built from TRBV25-1 and TRBJ2-1; a possible D gene is TRBD1 (6 bases). Germline V gene data show CDR1 as MGHDK and CDR2 as SYGVNS. This CDR3 has 15 residues. V was pared by 1 base and J by 6 bases, with 13 bases between. The CDR3 nucleotides read TGTGCCAGCAGTGAATCCCCAGGGACACGCAATGAGCAGTTCTTC. Translated, it gives CASSESPGTRNEQFF. Full variable domain (outside the CDR3, taken from reference TRBV25-1 and TRBJ2-1): EADIYQTPRYLVIGTGKKITLECSQTMGHDKMYWYQQDPGMELHLIHYSYGVNSTEKGDLSSESTVSRIRTEHFPLTLESARPSHTSQYLCASSESPGTRNEQFFGPGTRLTVL.

In the case of this clone: The same CDR3 is also encoded by other DNA sequences in this sample. The rearrangement joins TRBV30 to TRBJ2-7; possible D gene TRBD2, 6 bases. V was trimmed by 0 bases and J by 1 base, leaving 10 bases between them. The CDR3 has 14 amino acids. Germline V gene sequence: CDR1 GTSNPN, CDR2 SVGIG (reference sequence). CDR3 residues: CAWSVRRGSYEQYF. CDR3 bases: TGTGCCTGGAGTGTACGACGGGGGTCCTACGAGCAGTACTTC.

This clone was recorded a few times. The chain has TRBV7-9 and TRBJ2-1; possible D gene TRBD1, 6 bases. From germline, CDR1 is SEHNR and CDR2 FQNEAQ (reference sequence). The CDR3 contains 17 residues. V was cut by 5 bases and J by 4 bases, with 21 bases left in between. This CDR3 reads CASSTRDKRHLYNEQFF. CDR3 sequence (DNA): TGTGCCAGCAGCACCCGGGACAAGCGGCATCTTTACAATGAGCAGTTCTTC.

The chain recombines TRBV30 with TRBJ2-3; D is uncertain. Germline CDR1 reads GTSNPN; CDR2 reads SVGIG (reference sequence). The CDR3 has 15 amino acids. Between the trimmed V and J ends, which lost 1 base and 2 bases, there was a span of 13 bases. The CDR3 DNA is TGTGCCTGGAGTGCTTCTCCCGGCCACACAGATACGCAGTATTTT. It translates to CAWSASPGHTDTQYF.

Only a few counts were recorded for this clone. The chain has TRBV11-2 and TRBJ2-4; no reliable D call. CDR3 length: 18 residues. V was clipped by 3 bases and J by 0 bases, with 18 bases between them. Germline V gene lookup returns CDR1 SGHAT and CDR2 FQNNGV. CDR3 amino acids: CASSFYFGPILAKNIQYF. As DNA, the CDR3 is TGTGCCAGCAGCTTCTATTTTGGACCGATCCTAGCCAAAAACATTCAGTACTTC.

This rearrangement joins TRBV25-1 to TRBJ2-2; D unresolved. The ends were cut back, 5 bases at V and 5 bases at J, with 12 bases in the middle. Germline values: CDR1 MGHDK, CDR2 SYGVNS. The CDR3 runs 14 residues. The DNA of the CDR3 is TGTGCCAGCAGTACGTTTCGTGGAACCGGGGAGCTGTTTTTT. Translated: CASSTFRGTGELFF.

The J gene is TRBJ1-6, the V gene TRBV6-5; no definite D call. The germline gives CDR1 MNHEY, CDR2 SVGAGI. The CDR3 length is 13 residues. The V end lost 7 bases, the J end lost 7 bases, and 11 bases lay between the germline ends. This CDR3 reads CASTRVPNSPLHF. The CDR3 coding sequence is TGTGCCAGCACTCGCGTCCCGAATTCACCCCTCCACTTT.

This clone occurred once. CDR3 nucleotide sequence: TGTGCCAGCAGTGAAAATACGGTATCGTATTCACCCCTCCACTTT. Translating gives CASSENTVSYSPLHF. The rearrangement joins TRBV25-1 to TRBJ1-6; D is uncertain. V lost 2 bases and J lost 8, with 13 bases in between. This CDR3 contains 15 residues. The germline V gene has CDR1 MGHDK and CDR2 SYGVNS.

V and J are TRBV29-1 and TRBJ1-1; 8 bases align to TRBD1. The CDR3 is 12 amino acids. J gave up 11 bases and V 6 bases, and 11 bases lay outside the gene matches. Germline CDR1 is SQVTM and CDR2 is ANQGSEA. CDR3 sequence: CSVRLAGGRAFF. CDR3 sequence (DNA): TGCAGCGTGAGGCTCGCAGGGGGCAGGGCTTTCTTT.

The V gene is TRBV27, the J gene TRBJ1-2; 8 nucleotides line up with TRBD1. The CDR3 is 13 amino acids. After removal of 5 bases from V and 8 bases from J, the junction contained 7 bases not matched to a gene. CDR1 and CDR2 (germline): MNHEY, SMNVEV (reference sequence). The CDR3 coding sequence is TGTGCCAGCAGTCCCCGACAGGGGAAGGGCTACACCTTC. Translated: CASSPRQGKGYTF.

The chain links TRBV5-6 to TRBJ1-1; D is perhaps TRBD1 (5 bases). In germline, CDR1 is SGHDT, CDR2 YYEEEE. The CDR3 totals 15 residues. Trimming removed 4 bases from V and 0 bases from J, with 13 bases in between. The CDR3 coding sequence is TGTGCCAGCAGCGGACTGACAGCCATGAACACTGAAGCTTTCTTT. It translates to CASSGLTAMNTEAFF.

The rearrangement uses TRBV30 and TRBJ2-7, with 9 bases identical to TRBD1. This CDR3 has 16 amino acids. The germline V gene has CDR1 GTSNPN and CDR2 SVGIG (reference sequence). Trimming removed 3 bases from V and 2 bases from J; junction bases left unmatched: 11. CDR3 bases: TGTGCCTGGAGATCTCTGGACAGGGGTTACACCTACGAGCAGTACTTC. Residues: CAWRSLDRGYTYEQYF. Variable domain in full (rest from reference TRBV30 and TRBJ2-7): SQTIHQWPATLVQPVGSPLSLECTVEGTSNPNLYWYRQAAGRGLQLLFYSVGIGQISSEVPQNLSASRPQDRQFILSSKKLLLSDSGFYLCAWRSLDRGYTYEQYFGPGTRLTVT.

The chain's CDR3 is CASRPGSHRESPLHF. CDR3 DNA sequence: TGTGCCAGCAGACCGGGATCCCATCGGGAATCACCCCTCCACTTT. The chain employs TRBV2 and TRBJ1-6; D is unresolved. The CDR3 covers 15 residues. Trimming pared 6 bases from V and 10 bases from J, leaving 19 bases between. Germline CDR1 reads SNHLY; CDR2 reads FYNNEI.

This clone was detected once. The chain recombines TRBV6-5 with TRBJ1-2; tentatively, D is TRBD1 (5 bases). V lost 5 bases, J lost 1 base, and 11 bases lay in between. Germline V gives CDR1 MNHEY, CDR2 SVGAGI. The CDR3 is 14 amino acids. CDR3 nucleotides: TGTGCCAGCAGTGTGGGACGGGATAACTATGGCTACACCTTC. Its protein product is CASSVGRDNYGYTF.